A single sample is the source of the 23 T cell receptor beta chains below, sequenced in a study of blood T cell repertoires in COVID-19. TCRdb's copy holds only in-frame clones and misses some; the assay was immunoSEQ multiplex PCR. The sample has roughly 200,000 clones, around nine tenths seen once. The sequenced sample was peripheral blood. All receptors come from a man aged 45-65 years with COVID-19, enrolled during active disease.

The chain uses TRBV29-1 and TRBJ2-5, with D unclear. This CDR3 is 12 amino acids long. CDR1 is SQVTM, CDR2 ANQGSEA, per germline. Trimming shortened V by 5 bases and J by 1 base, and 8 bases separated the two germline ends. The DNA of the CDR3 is TGCAGCGTTAGCCAAAGCCAAGAGACCCAGTACTTC. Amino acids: CSVSQSQETQYF.

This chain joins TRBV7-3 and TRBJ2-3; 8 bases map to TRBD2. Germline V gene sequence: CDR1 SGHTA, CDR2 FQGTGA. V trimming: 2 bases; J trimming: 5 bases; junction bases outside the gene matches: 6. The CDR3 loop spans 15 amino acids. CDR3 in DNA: TGTGCCAGCAGCTTAGCGGGGGGACTGTTAGATACGCAGTATTTT. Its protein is CASSLAGGLLDTQYF.

The CDR3 is CASRGLAHYEQYF. CDR3 bases: TGTGCCAGCAGAGGACTAGCACACTACGAGCAGTACTTC. The V gene is TRBV6-5, the J gene TRBJ2-7; 8 bases match TRBD2. There are 13 residues in the CDR3. Trimming at V came to 6 bases and at J to 3 bases, leaving 4 bases not matched to a gene. Looked up from germline, CDR1 is MNHEY and CDR2 is SVGAGI.

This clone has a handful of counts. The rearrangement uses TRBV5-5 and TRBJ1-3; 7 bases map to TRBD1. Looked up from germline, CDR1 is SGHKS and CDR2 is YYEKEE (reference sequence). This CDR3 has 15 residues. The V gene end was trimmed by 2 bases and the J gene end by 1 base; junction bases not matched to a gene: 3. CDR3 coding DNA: TGTGCCAGCAGCTTTCAACAGGGGTCTGGAAACACCATATATTTT. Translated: CASSFQQGSGNTIYF.

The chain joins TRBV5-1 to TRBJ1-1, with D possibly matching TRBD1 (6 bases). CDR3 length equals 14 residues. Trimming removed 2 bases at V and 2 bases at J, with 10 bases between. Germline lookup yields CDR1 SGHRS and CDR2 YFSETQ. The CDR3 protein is CASSFWGPNTEAFF. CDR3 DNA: TGCGCCAGCAGCTTTTGGGGGCCCAACACTGAAGCTTTCTTT.

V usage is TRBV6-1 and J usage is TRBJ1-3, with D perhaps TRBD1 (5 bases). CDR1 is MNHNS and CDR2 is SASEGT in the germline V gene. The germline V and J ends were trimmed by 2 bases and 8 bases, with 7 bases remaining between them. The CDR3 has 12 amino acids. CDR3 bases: TGTGCCAGCAGTGAACGGGGGGACACCATATATTTT. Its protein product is CASSERGDTIYF.

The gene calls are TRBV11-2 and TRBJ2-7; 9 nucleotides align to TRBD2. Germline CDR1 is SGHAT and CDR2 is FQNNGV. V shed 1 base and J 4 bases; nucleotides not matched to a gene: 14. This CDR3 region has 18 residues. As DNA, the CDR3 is TGTGCCAGCAGCTTAGCCAGCGGGGGGACCTTTTCCTCGTACGAGCAGTACTTC. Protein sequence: CASSLASGGTFSSYEQYF.

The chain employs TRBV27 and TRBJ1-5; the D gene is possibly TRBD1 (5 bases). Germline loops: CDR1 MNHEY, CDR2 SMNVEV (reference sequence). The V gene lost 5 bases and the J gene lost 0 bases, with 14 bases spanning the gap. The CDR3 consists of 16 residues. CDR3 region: CASSQRGGYSNQPQHF. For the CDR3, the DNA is TGTGCCAGCAGTCAACGGGGGGGTTATAGCAATCAGCCCCAGCATTTT.

Here the CDR3 DNA reads TGTGCCAGCAGTAGCGGATCAAGCACAGATACGCAGTATTTT. Translated, it gives CASSSGSSTDTQYF. The chain joins TRBV7-3 to TRBJ2-3, with D possibly being TRBD2 (6 bases). Germline CDR1 reads SGHTA; CDR2 reads FQGTGA. Trimming stripped 6 bases from V and 0 bases from J, with 10 bases between. The CDR3 sequence is 14 residues long. Full variable domain (outside the CDR3, taken from reference TRBV7-3 and TRBJ2-3): GAGVSQTPSNKVTEKGKYVELRCDPISGHTALYWYRQSLGQGPEFLIYFQGTGAADDSGLPNDRFFAVRPEGSVSTLKIQRTERGDSAVYLCASSSGSSTDTQYFGPGTRLTVL.

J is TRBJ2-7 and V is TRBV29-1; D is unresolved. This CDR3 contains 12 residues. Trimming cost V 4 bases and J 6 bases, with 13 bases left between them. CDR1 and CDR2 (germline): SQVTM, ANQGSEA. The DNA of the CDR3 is TGCAGCGTTGGCCCAGGTGGCCGCGAGCAGTACTTC. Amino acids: CSVGPGGREQYF.

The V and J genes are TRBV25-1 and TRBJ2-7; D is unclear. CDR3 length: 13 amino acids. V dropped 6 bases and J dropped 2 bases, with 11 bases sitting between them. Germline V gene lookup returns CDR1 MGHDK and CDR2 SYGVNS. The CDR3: CASSTEVAYEQYF. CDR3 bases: TGTGCCAGCAGCACCGAGGTAGCCTACGAGCAGTACTTC.

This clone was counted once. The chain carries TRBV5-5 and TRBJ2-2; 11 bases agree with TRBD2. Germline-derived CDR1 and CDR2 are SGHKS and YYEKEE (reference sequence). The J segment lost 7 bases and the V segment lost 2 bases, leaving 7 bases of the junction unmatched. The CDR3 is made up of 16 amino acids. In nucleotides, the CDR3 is TGTGCCAGCAGCTTACTGATGACTAGCGGGGTCGGGGAGCTGTTTTTT. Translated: CASSLLMTSGVGELFF.

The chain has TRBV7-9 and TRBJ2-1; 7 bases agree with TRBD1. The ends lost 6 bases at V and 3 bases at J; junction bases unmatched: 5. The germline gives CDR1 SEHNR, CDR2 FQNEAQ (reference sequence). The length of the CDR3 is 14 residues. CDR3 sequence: CASRFDRDYNEQFF. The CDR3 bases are TGTGCCAGCAGATTTGACAGGGACTACAATGAGCAGTTCTTC.

Here the CDR3 reads CAWGTSGSKETQYF. Here the CDR3 DNA reads TGTGCCTGGGGGACTAGCGGGAGTAAAGAGACCCAGTACTTC. The chain links TRBV30 to TRBJ2-5, with 14 bases lining up with TRBD2. The CDR3 is 14 amino acids. CDR1 is GTSNPN, CDR2 SVGIG, per germline (reference sequence). Trimming at V came to 5 bases and at J to 3 bases, leaving 2 bases not matched to a gene.

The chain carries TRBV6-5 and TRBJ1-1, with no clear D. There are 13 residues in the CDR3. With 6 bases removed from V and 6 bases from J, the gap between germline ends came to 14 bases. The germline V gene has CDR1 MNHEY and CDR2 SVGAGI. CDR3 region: CASRLTSGAEAFF. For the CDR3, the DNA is TGTGCCAGCAGACTCACCTCCGGGGCTGAAGCTTTCTTT.

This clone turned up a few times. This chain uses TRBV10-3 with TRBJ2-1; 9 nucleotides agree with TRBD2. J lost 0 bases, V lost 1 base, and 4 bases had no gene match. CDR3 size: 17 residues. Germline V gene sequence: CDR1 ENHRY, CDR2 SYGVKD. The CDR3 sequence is CAISEYLAGSSYNEQFF. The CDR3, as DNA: TGTGCCATCAGTGAGTATCTAGCGGGGAGCTCCTACAATGAGCAGTTCTTC.

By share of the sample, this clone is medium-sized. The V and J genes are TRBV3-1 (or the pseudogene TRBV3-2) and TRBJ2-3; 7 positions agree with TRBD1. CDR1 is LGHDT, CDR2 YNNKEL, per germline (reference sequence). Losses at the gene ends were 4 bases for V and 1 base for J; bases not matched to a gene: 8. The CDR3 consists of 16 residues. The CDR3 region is CASSLLPGGGTDTQYF. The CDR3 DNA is TGTGCCAGCAGCCTCCTTCCAGGGGGTGGCACAGATACGCAGTATTTT.

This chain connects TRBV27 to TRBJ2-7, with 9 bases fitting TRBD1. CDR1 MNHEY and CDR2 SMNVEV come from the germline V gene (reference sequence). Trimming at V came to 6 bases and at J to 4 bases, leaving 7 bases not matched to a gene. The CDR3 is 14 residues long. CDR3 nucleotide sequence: TGTGCCAGCAGACCGGGACAGGGACTATACGAGCAGTACTTC. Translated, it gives CASRPGQGLYEQYF.

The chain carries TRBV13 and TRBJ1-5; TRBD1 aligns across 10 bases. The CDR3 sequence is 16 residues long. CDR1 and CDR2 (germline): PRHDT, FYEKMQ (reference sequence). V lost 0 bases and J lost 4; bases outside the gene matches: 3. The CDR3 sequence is CASSLGGTGANQPQHF. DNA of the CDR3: TGTGCCAGCAGCTTAGGAGGGACAGGGGCAAATCAGCCCCAGCATTTT.

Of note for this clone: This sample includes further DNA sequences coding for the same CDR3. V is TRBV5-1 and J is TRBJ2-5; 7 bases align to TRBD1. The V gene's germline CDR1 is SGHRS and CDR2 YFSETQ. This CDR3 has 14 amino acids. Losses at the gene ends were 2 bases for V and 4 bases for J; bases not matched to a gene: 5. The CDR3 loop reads CASSLEGAGETQYF. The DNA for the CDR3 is TGCGCCAGCAGCTTAGAGGGGGCGGGAGAGACCCAGTACTTC.

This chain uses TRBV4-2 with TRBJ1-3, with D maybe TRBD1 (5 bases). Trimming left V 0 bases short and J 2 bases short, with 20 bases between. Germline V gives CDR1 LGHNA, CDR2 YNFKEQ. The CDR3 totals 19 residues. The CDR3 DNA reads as TGTGCCAGCAGCCAAGATAACCCCCAGGCAGGGCGCACTGGAAACACCATATATTTT. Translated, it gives CASSQDNPQAGRTGNTIYF.

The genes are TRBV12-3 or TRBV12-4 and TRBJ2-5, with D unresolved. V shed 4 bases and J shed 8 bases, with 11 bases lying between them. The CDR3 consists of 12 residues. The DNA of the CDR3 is TGTGCCAGCAGTTCTAGTCTTTTTACCCAGTACTTC. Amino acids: CASSSSLFTQYF.

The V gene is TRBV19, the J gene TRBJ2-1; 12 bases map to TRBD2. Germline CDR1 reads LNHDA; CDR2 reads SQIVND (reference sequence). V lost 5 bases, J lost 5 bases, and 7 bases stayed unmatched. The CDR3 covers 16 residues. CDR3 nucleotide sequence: TGTGCCAGTAGTCGAAGACTAGCGGGAGCAAACAATGAGCAGTTCTTC. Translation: CASSRRLAGANNEQFF.